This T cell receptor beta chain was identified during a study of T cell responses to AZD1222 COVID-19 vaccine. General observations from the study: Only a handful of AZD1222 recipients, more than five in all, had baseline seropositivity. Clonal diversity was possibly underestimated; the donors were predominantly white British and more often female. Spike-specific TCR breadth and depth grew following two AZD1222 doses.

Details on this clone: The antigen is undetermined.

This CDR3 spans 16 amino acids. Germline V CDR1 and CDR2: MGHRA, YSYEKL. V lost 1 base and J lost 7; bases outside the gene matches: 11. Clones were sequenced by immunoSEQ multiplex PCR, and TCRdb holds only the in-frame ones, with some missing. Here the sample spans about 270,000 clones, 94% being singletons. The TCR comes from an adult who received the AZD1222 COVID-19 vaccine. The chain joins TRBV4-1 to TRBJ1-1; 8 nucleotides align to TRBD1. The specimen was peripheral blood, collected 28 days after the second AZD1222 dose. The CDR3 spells CASSQVAQGARNEAFF. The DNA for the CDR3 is TGCGCCAGCAGCCAAGTTGCGCAGGGGGCTCGGAATGAAGCTTTCTTT.